The T cell receptor (beta chain) under discussion was sequenced for a study of T cell clonality in common variable immunodeficiency. Germline trimming cut 6 bases from V and 0 bases from J; bases unmatched to any gene: 13. Germline V gene lookup returns CDR1 LNHDA and CDR2 SQIVND (reference sequence). The CDR3 is 17 amino acids. This clone was recorded many times. Read sequence stops 3 residues before the CDR3 end, and the germline J gene provides the missing end. Profiled with immunoSEQ multiplex PCR; TCRdb holds only in-frame clones, not every one. This sample has tens of thousands of clones, each found more than once.

This sequence originates from a person between 18 and 69 years old in good health. V is TRBV19 and J is TRBJ1-1, with 7 bases identical to TRBD1. The sequencing input was peripheral blood mononuclear cells. This chain's CDR3 is CASSLTTGSGMNTEAFF. CDR3 DNA (partial): TGTGCCAGTAGCCTTACGACAGGGTCAGGGATGAACACTGAA.